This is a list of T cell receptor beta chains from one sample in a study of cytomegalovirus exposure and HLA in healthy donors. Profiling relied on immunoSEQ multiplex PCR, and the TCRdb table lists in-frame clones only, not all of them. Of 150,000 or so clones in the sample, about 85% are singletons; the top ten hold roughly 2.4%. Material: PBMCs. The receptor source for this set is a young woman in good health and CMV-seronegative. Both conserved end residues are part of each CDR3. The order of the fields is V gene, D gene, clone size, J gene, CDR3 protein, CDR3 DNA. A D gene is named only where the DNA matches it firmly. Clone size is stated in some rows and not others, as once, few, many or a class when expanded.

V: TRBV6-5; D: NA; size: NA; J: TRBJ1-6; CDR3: CASHFRDYNSPLHF; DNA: TGTGCCAGCCATTTCCGGGATTATAATTCACCCCTCCACTTT
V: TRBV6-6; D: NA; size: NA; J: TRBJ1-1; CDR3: CASSHRSGGGGTEAFF; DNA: TGTGCCAGCAGTCACCGCTCGGGAGGAGGTGGGACTGAAGCTTTCTTT
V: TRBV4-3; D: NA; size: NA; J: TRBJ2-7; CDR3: CASSPHSGQTFTYEQYF; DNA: TGCGCCAGCAGCCCGCATTCCGGACAGACCTTTACCTACGAGCAGTACTTC
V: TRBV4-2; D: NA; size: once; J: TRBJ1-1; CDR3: CASSSWEGRALLNTEAFF; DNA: TGTGCCAGCAGCTCCTGGGAGGGCAGGGCCTTATTGAACACTGAAGCTTTCTTT
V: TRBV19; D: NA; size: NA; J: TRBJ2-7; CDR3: CATAPRSSYEQYF; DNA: TGTGCCACCGCCCCCAGAAGCTCCTACGAGCAGTACTTC
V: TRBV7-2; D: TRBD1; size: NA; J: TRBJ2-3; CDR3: CASSFAQGGDTQYF; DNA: TGTGCCAGCAGCTTTGCACAGGGGGGAGATACGCAGTATTTT
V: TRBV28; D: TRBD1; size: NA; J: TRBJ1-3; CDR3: CASSDRGSSGNTIYF; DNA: TGTGCCAGCAGTGACAGGGGATCCTCTGGAAACACCATATATTTT
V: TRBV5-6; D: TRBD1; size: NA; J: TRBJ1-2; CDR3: CASSWEGTGGSGYTF; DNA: TGTGCCAGCAGCTGGGAGGGGACAGGGGGAAGCGGCTACACCTTC
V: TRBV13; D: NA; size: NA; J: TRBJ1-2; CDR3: CASSLGGGIGYTF; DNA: TGTGCCAGCAGCTTAGGCGGGGGGATCGGCTACACCTTC
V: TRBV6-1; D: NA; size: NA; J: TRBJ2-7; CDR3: CASRSPSYEQYF; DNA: TGTGCCAGCAGGAGCCCATCCTACGAGCAGTACTTC
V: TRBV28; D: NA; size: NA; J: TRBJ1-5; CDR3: CASEGRVNQPQHF; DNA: TGTGCCAGCGAAGGGAGAGTCAATCAGCCCCAGCATTTT
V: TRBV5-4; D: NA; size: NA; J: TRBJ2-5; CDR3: CASSSRGAQETQYF; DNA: TGTGCCAGCAGCTCACGCGGAGCCCAAGAGACCCAGTACTTC
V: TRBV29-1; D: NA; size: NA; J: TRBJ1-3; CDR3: CSVEDGGSSGNTIYF; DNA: TGCAGCGTTGAAGATGGGGGGAGCTCTGGAAACACCATATATTTT
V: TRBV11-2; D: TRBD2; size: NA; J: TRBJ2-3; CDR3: CASSLGQAGVSTDTQYF; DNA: TGTGCCAGCAGCTTAGGACAAGCGGGAGTCAGTACAGATACGCAGTATTTT
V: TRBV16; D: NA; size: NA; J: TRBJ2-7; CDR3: CASSQRRAPSGEQYF; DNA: TGTGCCAGCAGCCAAAGGAGGGCCCCCTCGGGGGAGCAGTACTTC
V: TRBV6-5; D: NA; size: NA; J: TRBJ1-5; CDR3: CASLSYSNQPQHF; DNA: TGTGCCAGCTTGAGTTATAGCAATCAGCCCCAGCATTTT
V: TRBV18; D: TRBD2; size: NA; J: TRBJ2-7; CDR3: CASSIPGTSGTYEQYF; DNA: TGTGCCAGCTCAATTCCCGGGACTAGCGGGACCTACGAGCAGTACTTC
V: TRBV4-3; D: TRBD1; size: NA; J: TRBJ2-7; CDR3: CASSPGRDSSYEQYF; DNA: TGCGCCAGCAGCCCCGGACGGGACAGCTCCTACGAGCAGTACTTC
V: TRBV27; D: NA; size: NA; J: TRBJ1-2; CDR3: CALSLRSNYGYTF; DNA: TGTGCCTTATCACTCCGGTCTAACTATGGCTACACCTTC
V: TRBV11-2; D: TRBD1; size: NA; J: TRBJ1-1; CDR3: CASSLNMKIGQGDTEAFF; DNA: TGTGCCAGCAGCTTAAATATGAAAATTGGACAGGGGGACACTGAAGCTTTCTTT
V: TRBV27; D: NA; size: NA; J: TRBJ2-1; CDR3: CASSLLSIAWDNEQFF; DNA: TGTGCCAGCAGTTTACTCTCGATAGCGTGGGACAATGAGCAGTTCTTC
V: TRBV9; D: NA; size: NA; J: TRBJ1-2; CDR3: CASSLGQHNYGYTF; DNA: TGTGCCAGCAGCCTAGGTCAACATAACTATGGCTACACCTTC
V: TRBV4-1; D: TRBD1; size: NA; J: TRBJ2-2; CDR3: CASSRGQGISGELFF; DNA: TGCGCCAGCAGCAGGGGACAGGGGATCTCCGGGGAGCTGTTTTTT
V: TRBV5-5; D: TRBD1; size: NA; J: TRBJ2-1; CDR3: CASSTTGVVSYNEQFF; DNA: TGTGCCAGCAGCACCACAGGGGTGGTCTCCTACAATGAGCAGTTCTTC
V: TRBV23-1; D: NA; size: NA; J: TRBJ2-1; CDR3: CASSPSFF; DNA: TGCGCCAGCAGCCCCTCCTTCTTC
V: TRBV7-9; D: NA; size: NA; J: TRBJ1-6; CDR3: CAVTGGASPLHF; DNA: TGTGCCGTTACAGGTGGTGCTTCACCCCTCCACTTT
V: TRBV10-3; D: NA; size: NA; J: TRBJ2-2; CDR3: CAISDHRRRNTGELFF; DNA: TGTGCCATCAGTGACCACAGACGCCGGAACACCGGGGAGCTGTTTTTT
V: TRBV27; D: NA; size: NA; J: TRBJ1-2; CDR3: CASSLGLRDYGYTF; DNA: TGTGCCAGCAGTTTAGGGCTACGTGACTATGGCTACACCTTC
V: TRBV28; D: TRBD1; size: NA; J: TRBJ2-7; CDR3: CASSLEAGGLYEQYF; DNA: TGTGCCAGCAGCCTGGAGGCAGGGGGCCTTTACGAGCAGTACTTC
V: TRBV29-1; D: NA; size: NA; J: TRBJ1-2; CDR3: CSVEDEGRGYTF; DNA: TGCAGCGTTGAAGATGAGGGAAGGGGCTACACCTTC
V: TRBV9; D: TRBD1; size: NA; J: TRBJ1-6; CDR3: CASSVGQGRTYNSPLHF; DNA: TGTGCCAGCAGCGTCGGACAGGGTCGGACCTATAATTCACCCCTCCACTTT
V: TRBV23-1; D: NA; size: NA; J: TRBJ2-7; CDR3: CASSQSPLERVPFYEQYF; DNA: TGCGCCAGCAGTCAATCTCCGCTGGAGCGGGTCCCTTTTTACGAGCAGTACTTC
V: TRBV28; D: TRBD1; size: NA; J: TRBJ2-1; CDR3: CASSPPGQGNNEQFF; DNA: TGTGCCAGCAGTCCTCCGGGACAGGGTAACAATGAGCAGTTCTTC
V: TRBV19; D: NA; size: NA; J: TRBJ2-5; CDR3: CASSIGQGGGETQYF; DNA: TGTGCCAGTAGTATCGGGCAGGGGGGAGGAGAGACCCAGTACTTC
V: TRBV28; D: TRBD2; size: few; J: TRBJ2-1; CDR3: CASTAGSIYNEQFF; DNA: TGTGCCAGCACAGCGGGGTCGATCTACAATGAGCAGTTCTTC
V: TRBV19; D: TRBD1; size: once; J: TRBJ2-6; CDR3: CASSNQQGALSGANVLTF; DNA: TGTGCCAGTAGTAACCAACAGGGGGCCCTCTCTGGGGCCAACGTCCTGACTTTC
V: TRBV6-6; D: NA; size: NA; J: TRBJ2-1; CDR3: CASSFGIGAEQFF; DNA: TGTGCCAGCAGCTTCGGTATAGGGGCCGAGCAGTTCTTC
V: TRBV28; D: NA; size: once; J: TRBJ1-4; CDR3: CASSRRGEKLFF; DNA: TGTGCCAGCAGTAGACGGGGAGAAAAACTGTTTTTT
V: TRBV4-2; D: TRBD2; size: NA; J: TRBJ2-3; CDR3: CASSQESFGLSGDSDTQYF; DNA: TGTGCCAGCAGCCAAGAGTCGTTCGGGCTTAGCGGGGACTCAGATACGCAGTATTTT
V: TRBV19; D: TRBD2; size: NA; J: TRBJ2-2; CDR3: CASSPLPGGLELFF; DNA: TGTGCCAGTAGCCCACTCCCGGGAGGGCTGGAGCTGTTTTTT
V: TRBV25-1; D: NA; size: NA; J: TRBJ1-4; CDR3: CASSARVGPTNEKLFF; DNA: TGTGCCAGCAGTGCCCGGGTGGGTCCAACTAATGAAAAACTGTTTTTT
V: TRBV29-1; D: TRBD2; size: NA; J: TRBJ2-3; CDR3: CSVAGTSGGPKITDTQYF; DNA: TGCAGCGTTGCTGGGACTAGCGGGGGGCCTAAAATCACAGATACGCAGTATTTT
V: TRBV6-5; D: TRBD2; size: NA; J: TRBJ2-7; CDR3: CASSYGLAGVNEQYF; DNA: TGTGCCAGCAGTTACGGCCTAGCGGGAGTTAACGAGCAGTACTTC
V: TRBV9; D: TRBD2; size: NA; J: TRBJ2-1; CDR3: CASSSQLGFWRGGPNEQFF; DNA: TGTGCCAGCAGCTCACAGCTCGGTTTCTGGCGGGGGGGCCCAAATGAGCAGTTCTTC
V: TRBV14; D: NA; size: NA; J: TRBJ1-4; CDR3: CASSRLGGQGHEKLFF; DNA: TGTGCCAGCAGCCGCCTAGGTGGCCAGGGCCATGAAAAACTGTTTTTT
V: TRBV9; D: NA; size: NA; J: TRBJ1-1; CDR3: CASSVGPGDLNTEAFF; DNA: TGTGCCAGCAGCGTAGGGCCGGGGGACTTGAACACTGAAGCTTTCTTT
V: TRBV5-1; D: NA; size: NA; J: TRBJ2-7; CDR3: CASSPYSDKSYEQYF; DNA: TGCGCCAGCAGCCCATACTCGGACAAGTCCTACGAGCAGTACTTC
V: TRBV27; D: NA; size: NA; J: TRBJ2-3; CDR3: CASKIRGTDTQYF; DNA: TGTGCCAGCAAGATCAGGGGCACAGATACGCAGTATTTT
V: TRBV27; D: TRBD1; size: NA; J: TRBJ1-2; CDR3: CASRGQETNYGYTF; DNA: TGTGCCAGCAGAGGACAGGAGACTAACTATGGCTACACCTTC
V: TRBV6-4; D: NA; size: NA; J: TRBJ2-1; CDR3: CASSIRDRSRGNEQFF; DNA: TGTGCCAGCAGTATCCGTGACAGGTCTCGAGGGAATGAGCAGTTCTTC
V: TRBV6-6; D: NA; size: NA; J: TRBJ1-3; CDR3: CASRTRVWNTIYF; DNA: TGTGCCAGCAGGACCAGGGTTTGGAACACCATATATTTT
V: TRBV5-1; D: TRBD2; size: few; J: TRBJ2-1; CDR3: CASSLVSGGTQKQFF; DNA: TGCGCCAGCAGCTTGGTTAGCGGGGGGACCCAGAAGCAGTTCTTC